This TCR beta chain was profiled in a study of brain T cells in children with intractable seizures. Time point reported: blood from clinic visit 5 months post-surgery; TSC patient then seizure free. The repertoire was sequenced with immunoSEQ multiplex PCR; TCRdb's copy has only in-frame clones and lacks some. The data show around 340,000 clones, 93% seen once. V shed 1 base and J shed 8 bases, with 5 bases lying between them. The CDR3 runs 11 residues. A remark on this clone: At the DNA level, this CDR3 is encoded by other sequences in the same sample as well.

The V and J genes are TRBV12-3 or TRBV12-4 and TRBJ1-2, with no clear D. The clonotype originates from a boy under two years old with tuberous sclerosis and intractable seizures. Source: peripheral blood, taken roughly 5 months after surgery. The DNA of the CDR3 is TGTGCCAGCAGTTTAGGGGTCGGCTACACCTTC. This codes for CASSLGVGYTF.